Each of the 30 T cell receptor beta chains below was sequenced from the same sample in a study of cytomegalovirus exposure and HLA in healthy donors. PCR amplification relied on 60 Vbeta primers (plus 13 Jbeta primers). Profiled with immunoSEQ multiplex PCR; TCRdb holds only in-frame clones, not every one. The sample has about 210,000 clones; the top ten hold about 1%. The sample was PBMCs. These receptor sequences come from a woman aged 25 to 45 in good health and CMV-seropositive.

V gene TRBV28 combines with J gene TRBJ2-7, with 7 bases matching TRBD1. The germline V gene has CDR1 MDHEN and CDR2 SYDVKM. The CDR3 runs to 16 residues. V shed 6 bases and J 1 base; nucleotides not matched to a gene: 12. CDR3 residues: CASSLQGTRYSYEQYF. The CDR3 nucleotides are TGTGCCAGCAGCCTACAGGGGACACGGTATTCCTACGAGCAGTACTTC.

This chain connects TRBV6-1 to TRBJ1-3; tentative D call: TRBD1 (6 bases). Germline V CDR1 and CDR2: MNHNS, SASEGT. Between the trimmed V and J ends, which lost 4 bases and 1 base, there was a span of 8 bases. The length of the CDR3 is 14 residues. The CDR3 DNA is TGTGCCAGCAGTGCTGGACAGTCTGGAAACACCATATATTTT. This sequence encodes CASSAGQSGNTIYF.

The gene calls are TRBV18 and TRBJ2-1; 7 bases are shared with TRBD2. Trimming cost V 5 bases and J 2 bases; bases outside gene matches: 6. Germline V gives CDR1 KGHSH, CDR2 LQKENI. The length of the CDR3 is 15 residues. CDR3 bases: TGTGCCAGCTCAAAAGCGGGACCACCCTACAATGAGCAGTTCTTC. Encoded protein: CASSKAGPPYNEQFF. Drawing the rest from reference TRBV18 and TRBJ2-1, the complete variable domain is NAGVMQNPRHLVRRRGQEARLRCSPMKGHSHVYWYRQLPEEGLKFMVYLQKENIIDESGMPKERFSAEFPKEGPSILRIQQVVRGDSAAYFCASSKAGPPYNEQFFGPGTRLTVL.

The genes are TRBV5-5 and TRBJ2-7, with 12 bases fitting TRBD1. There are 15 residues in the CDR3. Trimming removed 2 bases from V and 7 bases from J; junction bases left unmatched: 7. Germline CDR1 and CDR2: SGHKS and YYEKEE (reference sequence). The CDR3 is CASSFLGQGAREQYF. In DNA, the CDR3 is TGTGCCAGCAGCTTTCTGGGACAGGGGGCGAGGGAGCAGTACTTC. Full variable domain (rest looked up from reference TRBV5-5 and TRBJ2-7): DAGVTQSPTHLIKTRGQQVTLRCSPISGHKSVSWYQQVLGQGPQFIFQYYEKEERGRGNFPDRFSARQFPNYSSELNVNALLLGDSALYLCASSFLGQGAREQYFGPGTRLTVT.

This sequence joins TRBV19 and TRBJ2-7, with TRBD1 matching over 8 bases. The CDR3 has 15 amino acids. After removal of 1 base from V and 1 base from J, the junction contained 3 bases not matched to a gene. Germline V CDR1 and CDR2: LNHDA, SQIVND (reference sequence). Here the CDR3 reads CASSIAQGASYEQYF. The CDR3 bases are TGTGCCAGTAGTATAGCCCAGGGGGCGTCCTACGAGCAGTACTTC.

V usage is TRBV7-6 and J usage is TRBJ1-3; D unresolved. V dropped 4 bases and J dropped 3 bases, with 10 bases sitting between them. The CDR3 has 14 residues. Per the germline V gene, CDR1 is SGHVS and CDR2 is FNYEAQ. CDR3 sequence: CASSSGNFGNTIYF. The CDR3 DNA is TGTGCCAGCAGCTCGGGGAATTTTGGAAACACCATATATTTT.

The chain links TRBV7-9 to TRBJ2-2; D gene uncertain. Germline assignment: CDR1 SEHNR and CDR2 FQNEAQ (reference sequence). The CDR3 sequence is 16 residues long. Between the trimmed V and J ends, which lost 2 bases and 0 bases, there was a span of 10 bases. Here the CDR3 reads CASSLNPVANTGELFF. The CDR3 DNA sequence: TGTGCCAGCAGCTTAAATCCGGTCGCGAACACCGGGGAGCTGTTTTTT.

The chain links TRBV10-3 to TRBJ2-7, with 7 bases matching TRBD1. V was pared by 1 base and J by 4 bases, with 7 bases of the junction left unmatched. This CDR3 contains 15 residues. The germline gives CDR1 ENHRY, CDR2 SYGVKD. Here the CDR3 DNA reads TGTGCCATCAGTGAGTGGGAAGGGGGCGGGTACGAGCAGTACTTC. Residues: CAISEWEGGGYEQYF.

The rearrangement uses TRBV6-6 and TRBJ2-1; weak D call: TRBD2 (7 bases). From germline, CDR1 is MNHNY and CDR2 SVGAGI (reference sequence). Deletions cut 8 bases from V and 6 bases from J, with 20 bases between. The CDR3 loop spans 15 amino acids. The CDR3 region has the DNA TGTGCCAGCTCTAGGGGGGGCGCGATGGGCAATGAGCAGTTCTTC. This codes for CASSRGGAMGNEQFF.

The chain carries TRBV5-6 and TRBJ1-2, with D possibly TRBD1 on 6 matching bases. Germline CDR1 is SGHDT and CDR2 is YYEEEE. The CDR3 has 16 amino acids. Trimming took off 0 bases at V and 2 bases at J, with 14 bases between the two ends. Written as DNA, the CDR3 is TGTGCCAGCAGCTTGGGGGGGCAGGGTGAGAACTATGGCTACACCTTC. Amino acids: CASSLGGQGENYGYTF. Supplemented by reference TRBV5-6 and TRBJ1-2, the full variable domain reads DAGVTQSPTHLIKTRGQQVTLRCSPKSGHDTVSWYQQALGQGPQFIFQYYEEEERQRGNFPDRFSGHQFPNYSSELNVNALLLGDSALYLCASSLGGQGENYGYTFGSGTRLTVV.

This chain uses TRBV9 with TRBJ2-3; maybe TRBD2 (7 bases). CDR3 length: 18 residues. CDR1 and CDR2 from the germline V gene are SGDLS and YYNGEE. The V gene lost 4 bases and the J gene lost 0 bases, with 21 bases spanning the gap. CDR3 sequence: CASSLPQRGEGSTDTQYF. In DNA form, the CDR3 reads TGTGCCAGCAGCCTCCCCCAGAGGGGGGAGGGTAGCACAGATACGCAGTATTTT.

This CDR3 reads CASSLEAGGDIQYF. CDR3 coding DNA: TGTGCCAGCAGCCTGGAGGCAGGGGGTGACATTCAGTACTTC. The rearrangement joins TRBV7-6 to TRBJ2-4, with TRBD1 matching 7 bases. From germline, CDR1 is SGHVS and CDR2 FNYEAQ. The CDR3 sequence is 14 residues long. With 5 bases clipped from V and 8 bases from J, the junction kept 9 bases outside the gene matches.

The chain links TRBV6-5 to TRBJ2-7, with TRBD2 matching over 10 bases. With V trimmed by 0 bases and J by 7 bases, 6 bases remained unmatched. Per the germline V gene, CDR1 is MNHEY and CDR2 is SVGAGI. This CDR3 region has 15 residues. The CDR3 DNA follows: TGTGCCAGCAGTTACTCTCTAGCGGGAGTGGGGGAGCAGTACTTC. This codes for CASSYSLAGVGEQYF.

The J gene is TRBJ1-5, the V gene TRBV19, with D unclear. The length of the CDR3 is 17 residues. CDR1 and CDR2 (germline): LNHDA, SQIVND (reference sequence). With 7 bases removed from V and 6 bases from J, the gap between germline ends came to 25 bases. The DNA for the CDR3 is TGTGCCAGTACGAGAAATCCGGGTCCCCGTGAGACTCAGCCCCAGCATTTT. Residues: CASTRNPGPRETQPQHF.

V and J are TRBV5-6 and TRBJ2-1, with D perhaps TRBD1 (5 bases). With 4 bases removed from V and 0 bases from J, the gap between germline ends came to 11 bases. CDR3 size: 15 residues. Germline V gene sequence: CDR1 SGHDT, CDR2 YYEEEE. The CDR3 nucleotides are TGTGCCAGCAGCATGGACATCAGCTCCTACAATGAGCAGTTCTTC. It specifies CASSMDISSYNEQFF.

The J gene is TRBJ2-3, the V gene TRBV9; D unclear. CDR1 and CDR2 from the germline V gene are SGDLS and YYNGEE. CDR3 length equals 13 residues. The V and J ends lost 3 bases and 0 bases respectively, with 5 bases between them. This CDR3 is CASSGTSTDTQYF. The CDR3 coding sequence is TGTGCCAGCAGCGGAACTAGCACAGATACGCAGTATTTT.

The gene calls are TRBV29-1 and TRBJ1-2; unclear D gene. In germline, CDR1 is SQVTM, CDR2 ANQGSEA. CDR3 length equals 11 residues. Trimming shortened V by 3 bases and J by 5 bases, and 7 bases separated the two germline ends. The CDR3 coding sequence is TGCAGCGTTGATTCGTTTTATGGCTACACCTTC. Residues: CSVDSFYGYTF.

The rearrangement links TRBV28 to TRBJ2-3, with D tentatively TRBD2 (5 bases). Trimming took 8 bases from V and 6 from J, leaving 12 bases between them. This CDR3 is 12 amino acids long. Germline values: CDR1 MDHEN, CDR2 SYDVKM. The DNA for the CDR3 is TGTGCCAGCGGCGAGGGCAGGGATACGCAGTATTTT. It yields the protein CASGEGRDTQYF.

This chain connects TRBV2 to TRBJ2-1; TRBD2 aligns across 11 bases. Germline V gene data show CDR1 as SNHLY and CDR2 as FYNNEI. The CDR3 length is 14 residues. V lost 6 bases to trimming and J lost 5 bases; unmatched junction nucleotides: 3. CDR3 bases: TGTGCCAGCAGCAGACTAGCGGGAAACAATGAGCAGTTCTTC. Protein: CASSRLAGNNEQFF.

The rearrangement uses TRBV5-1 and TRBJ2-7; D unclear. The CDR3 sequence is 13 residues long. V lost 0 bases to trimming and J lost 3 bases, with 7 bases between them. Germline loops: CDR1 SGHRS, CDR2 YFSETQ. The DNA of the CDR3 is TGCGCCAGCAGCTTGGCCCCACTCTACGAGCAGTACTTC. The encoded protein is CASSLAPLYEQYF.

This sequence joins TRBV7-9 and TRBJ2-7; D perhaps matches TRBD2 (6 bases). From germline, CDR1 is SEHNR and CDR2 FQNEAQ (reference sequence). The CDR3 covers 15 residues. V lost 4 bases and J 0 bases, leaving 13 bases between the germline ends. CDR3 sequence: CASSSTSSYSYEQYF. CDR3 DNA sequence: TGTGCCAGCAGCTCTACTAGCAGTTACTCCTACGAGCAGTACTTC.

This chain joins TRBV5-1 and TRBJ2-5, with TRBD1 matching over 9 bases. Per the germline V gene, CDR1 is SGHRS and CDR2 is YFSETQ. CDR3 size: 12 residues. V shed 4 bases, J shed 11 bases, and the junction held 6 bases outside the gene matches. CDR3 coding DNA: TGCGCCAGCAGCGAAACAGGGGGCGGGCAGTACTTC. Protein product: CASSETGGGQYF. The variable domain in full, with the rest retrieved from reference TRBV5-1 and TRBJ2-5, is KAGVTQTPRYLIKTRGQQVTLSCSPISGHRSVSWYQQTPGQGLQFLFEYFSETQRNKGNFPGRFSGRQFSNSRSEMNVSTLELGDSALYLCASSETGGGQYFGPGTRLLVL.

The genes are TRBV27 and TRBJ2-3, with TRBD2 identical over 16 bases. Germline assignment: CDR1 MNHEY and CDR2 SMNVEV (reference sequence). The CDR3 has 20 residues. Germline trimming cut 6 bases from V and 4 bases from J; bases unmatched to any gene: 16. CDR3 loop: CASRRFSGTSGRAMSDTQYF. In nucleotides, the CDR3 is TGTGCCAGCAGGAGATTTTCCGGGACTAGCGGGAGGGCCATGTCAGATACGCAGTATTTT.

J is TRBJ2-7 and V is TRBV20-1, with TRBD1 as a possible D gene (6 bases). Germline V lookup: CDR1 DFQATT, CDR2 SNEGSKA (reference sequence). This CDR3 has 11 residues. The CDR3 DNA reads as TGCAGCACAGGGCCCACCTACGAGCAGTACTTC. It translates to CSTGPTYEQYF.

The chain joins TRBV2 to TRBJ2-2; TRBD2 might be the D (6 bases). This CDR3 region has 14 residues. Germline V lookup: CDR1 SNHLY, CDR2 FYNNEI. Trimming stripped 3 bases from V and 3 bases from J, with 8 bases between. This CDR3 reads CASSDGSYTGELFF. The CDR3 coding sequence is TGTGCCAGCAGTGACGGGAGTTACACCGGGGAGCTGTTTTTT.

The genes are TRBV23-1 and TRBJ1-1; D remains unclear. TRBV23-1 has ORF status, its function being uncertain. The V gene lost 1 base and the J gene lost 2 bases, with 11 bases spanning the gap. This CDR3 is 15 amino acids long. CDR3 bases: TGCGCCAGCAGTCAATGGCGGCCCTTAAACACTGAAGCTTTCTTT. Its protein is CASSQWRPLNTEAFF.

The rearrangement joins TRBV29-1 to TRBJ2-2; 9 positions agree with TRBD1. CDR3 length equals 13 residues. Germline V CDR1 and CDR2: SQVTM, ANQGSEA. With V trimmed by 7 bases and J by 7 bases, 7 bases remained unmatched. CDR3 loop: CSAGQGWFGELFF. The CDR3 bases are TGCAGCGCGGGACAGGGATGGTTCGGGGAGCTGTTTTTT.

The chain carries TRBV5-1 and TRBJ2-7, with D perhaps matching TRBD1 (6 bases). Deletions cut 0 bases from V and 7 bases from J, with 17 bases between. The CDR3 sequence is 15 residues long. CDR1 is SGHRS, CDR2 YFSETQ, per germline. The CDR3 nucleotides read TGCGCCAGCAGCTTGGCCGGGCAGGGGCTCGGGGAGCAGTACTTC. This codes for CASSLAGQGLGEQYF.

The V call is TRBV7-2, the J call TRBJ2-3; D perhaps matches TRBD1 (6 bases). This CDR3 has 16 amino acids. The V gene lost 3 bases and the J gene lost 3 bases, with 16 bases spanning the gap. Germline CDR1 and CDR2: SGHTA and FQGNSA. As DNA, the CDR3 is TGTGCCAGCAGCTTTAACTACAGGGTCCGAACAGATACGCAGTATTTT. Its translation: CASSFNYRVRTDTQYF.

V is TRBV27 and J is TRBJ1-6, with TRBD1 matching over 9 bases. V shed 5 bases, J shed 7 bases, and the junction held 6 bases outside the gene matches. This CDR3 spans 15 amino acids. Germline V gene lookup returns CDR1 MNHEY and CDR2 SMNVEV (reference sequence). The CDR3 is CASSVRDRDNSPLHF. In DNA form, the CDR3 reads TGTGCCAGCAGTGTCCGGGACAGGGACAATTCACCCCTCCACTTT.